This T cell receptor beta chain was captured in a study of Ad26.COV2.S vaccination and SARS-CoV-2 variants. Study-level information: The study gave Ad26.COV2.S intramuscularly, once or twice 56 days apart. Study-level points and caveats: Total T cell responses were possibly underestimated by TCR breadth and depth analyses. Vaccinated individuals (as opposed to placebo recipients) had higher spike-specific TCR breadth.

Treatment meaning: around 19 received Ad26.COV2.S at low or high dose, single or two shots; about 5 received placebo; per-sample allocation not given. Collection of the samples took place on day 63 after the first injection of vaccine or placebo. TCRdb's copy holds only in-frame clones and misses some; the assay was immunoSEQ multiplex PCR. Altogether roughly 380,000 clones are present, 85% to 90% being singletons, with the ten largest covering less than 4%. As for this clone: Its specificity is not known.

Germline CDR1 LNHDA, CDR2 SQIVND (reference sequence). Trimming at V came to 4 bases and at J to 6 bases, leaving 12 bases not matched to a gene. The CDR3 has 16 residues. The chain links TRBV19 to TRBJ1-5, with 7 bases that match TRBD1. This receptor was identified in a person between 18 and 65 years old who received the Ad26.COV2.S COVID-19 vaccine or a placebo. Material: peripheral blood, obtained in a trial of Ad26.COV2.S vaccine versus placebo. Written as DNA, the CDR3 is TGTGCCAGTAGTAACCACCCCAGGGGGGGCGGTCAGCCCCAGCATTTT. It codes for CASSNHPRGGGQPQHF.